What follows is one TCR beta chain and its context. Its antigen is currently unknown. This entry belongs to a study of blood T cells in healthy people across ages. Study details: With template switching, about one barcoded beta molecule was captured per two T cells. Study-level findings and limits: With naive T cell percentage, TCR beta diversity showed a strong correlation.

Combining a sample-barcoded 5' primer with a J-beta primer mix, a second PCR ran for about 7 to 11 cycles. TCRdb redid the calling of the 5' RACE reads with MiXCR, one entry per CDR3 protein. The sample carries around 1,900,000 distinct CDR3 sequences, about 39% recorded once. The V and J ends lost 8 bases and 4 bases, in that order; junction bases with no gene match: 8. Looked up from germline, CDR1 is SGHDN and CDR2 is FVKESK. The CDR3 consists of 14 residues. Healthy individuals of Caucasian origin from Russia, aged about 6 to 95, served as donors. Sample: blood. The genes are TRBV14 and TRBJ2-1; 7 bases map to TRBD1. The receptor was isolated from a human donor in good health. The CDR3 nucleotides are TGTGCCAGCTCCCGGGGACAGAGGTACAATGAGCAGTTCTTC. Translated: CASSRGQRYNEQFF.